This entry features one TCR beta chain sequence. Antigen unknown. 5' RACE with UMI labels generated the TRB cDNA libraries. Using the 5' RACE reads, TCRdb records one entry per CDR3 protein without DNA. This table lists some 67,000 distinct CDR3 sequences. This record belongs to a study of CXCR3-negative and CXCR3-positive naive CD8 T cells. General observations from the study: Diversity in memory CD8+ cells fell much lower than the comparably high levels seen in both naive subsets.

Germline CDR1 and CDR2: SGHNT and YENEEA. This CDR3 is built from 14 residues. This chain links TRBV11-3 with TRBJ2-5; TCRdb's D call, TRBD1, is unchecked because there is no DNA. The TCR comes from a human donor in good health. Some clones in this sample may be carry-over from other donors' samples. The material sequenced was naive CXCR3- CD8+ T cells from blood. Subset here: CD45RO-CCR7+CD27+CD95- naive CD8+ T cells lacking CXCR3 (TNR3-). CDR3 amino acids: CASRGQGLQETQYF.